Listed below are T cell receptor beta chains from one sample, sequenced in a study of OX40 agonist ivuxolimab in advanced cancers. Sequencing was performed with immunoSEQ multiplex PCR; in TCRdb, only in-frame clones are kept and a portion is missing. The sample includes roughly 86,000 clones, 80% to 95% seen only once; the top ten take 0.95% to 1.2%. Sample: CD4+ or CD8+ T cells sorted from blood, taken in a trial of the OX40 agonist ivuxolimab. These TCRs come from an adult with an advanced solid tumor such as melanoma, head and neck, liver or kidney cancer. The CDR3 runs from the conserved cysteine through the conserved F or W. Each record gives: clone size, J gene, V gene, CDR3 protein. Where a row states a size, it is once, few, many or the class of an expanded clone; other rows omit it.

size: -
J: TRBJ2-5
V: TRBV15
CDR3: CATSRVGVRETQYF

size: -
J: TRBJ2-1
V: TRBV5-4
CDR3: CASERGGVANSYNEQFF

size: -
J: TRBJ2-3
V: TRBV30
CDR3: CALYRLAGHTQYF

size: -
J: TRBJ1-2
V: TRBV28
CDR3: CASTVRGGYGYTF

size: once
J: TRBJ1-3
V: TRBV7-2
CDR3: CASRPAGNTIYF

size: -
J: TRBJ1-2
V: TRBV6-5
CDR3: CASSYSGGGGYTF

size: -
J: TRBJ1-2
V: TRBV5-6
CDR3: CASRREIGGGYTF

size: -
J: TRBJ1-5
V: TRBV5-4
CDR3: CASSPGPGGNQPQHF

size: -
J: TRBJ2-2
V: TRBV28
CDR3: CASSLRLAAGELFF

size: -
J: TRBJ2-3
V: TRBV5-1
CDR3: CASSWGLAGDGINTQYF

size: -
J: TRBJ2-7
V: TRBV11-2
CDR3: CASSSRDGFLKDEQYF

size: once
J: TRBJ2-7
V: TRBV11-2
CDR3: CASGEQGRVEQYF

size: -
J: TRBJ1-2
V: TRBV6-5
CDR3: CASSYRGTCTF

size: -
J: TRBJ1-1
V: TRBV11-3
CDR3: CASSLEGWVVHLNTEAFF

size: -
J: TRBJ2-5
V: TRBV7-2
CDR3: CASSLITGGTGEQYF

size: -
J: TRBJ2-6
V: TRBV28
CDR3: CASSPGSSGANVLTF

size: -
J: TRBJ2-7
V: TRBV6-6
CDR3: CASSPPTGGEQYF

size: once
J: TRBJ2-6
V: TRBV18
CDR3: CASSLKDSFLSGANVLTF

size: -
J: TRBJ1-4
V: TRBV7-9
CDR3: CASSRSEKLFF

size: -
J: TRBJ2-3
V: TRBV28
CDR3: CASSPYRLAGEYF

size: few
J: TRBJ1-2
V: TRBV21-1
CDR3: CASSFQGPPYGYTF

size: once
J: TRBJ2-2
V: TRBV9
CDR3: CASSVEGQGFTGELFF

size: -
J: TRBJ2-7
V: TRBV6-1
CDR3: CASSEGGLMF

size: -
J: TRBJ2-5
V: TRBV19
CDR3: CASSIPYETQYF

size: -
J: TRBJ2-7
V: TRBV11-1
CDR3: CASSLTGSEQYF

size: -
J: TRBJ2-1
V: TRBV9
CDR3: CASSVRSSYNEQFF

size: -
J: TRBJ2-4
V: TRBV18
CDR3: CASSPPSGTTKNIQYF

size: -
J: TRBJ1-4
V: TRBV25-1
CDR3: CASSETLLNEKLFF

size: -
J: TRBJ2-5
V: TRBV5-1
CDR3: CASSLVPQGQETQYF

size: -
J: TRBJ2-7
V: TRBV30
CDR3: CAWEDSVAYEQYF

size: -
J: TRBJ2-5
V: TRBV29-1
CDR3: CSTGTGVQETQYF

size: -
J: TRBJ2-7
V: TRBV18
CDR3: CASSPPRPTYEQYF

size: -
J: TRBJ1-1
V: TRBV5-4
CDR3: CASSFPGTLNTEAFF

size: -
J: TRBJ2-2
V: TRBV18
CDR3: CASSPQNRGTTGELFF

size: -
J: TRBJ2-5
V: TRBV11-2
CDR3: CASSPRQGTAETQYF

size: -
J: TRBJ1-6
V: TRBV7-9
CDR3: CASSPGGINSPLHF

size: -
J: TRBJ2-2
V: TRBV6-4
CDR3: CASSGGQGYGELFF

size: -
J: TRBJ2-1
V: TRBV5-5
CDR3: CASSLAGTYNEQFF

size: -
J: TRBJ2-3
V: TRBV7-3
CDR3: CASSQTGPGVGRDTQYF

size: -
J: TRBJ2-3
V: TRBV28
CDR3: CASSLSGGHRTDTQYF

size: once
J: TRBJ2-3
V: TRBV7-9
CDR3: CASSLFLLTDTQYF

size: -
J: TRBJ2-6
V: TRBV13
CDR3: CASSLGHTASGANVLTF

size: -
J: TRBJ1-2
V: TRBV25-1
CDR3: CASSEGFYGYTF

size: once
J: TRBJ1-2
V: TRBV29-1
CDR3: CSVAPGLHNYGYTF